The 17 T cell receptor beta chains listed next were all sequenced from one sample in a study of blood T cell repertoires in COVID-19. Clones were sequenced by immunoSEQ multiplex PCR, and TCRdb holds only the in-frame ones, with some missing. The table has some 350,000 clones, around 90% seen once; the top ten hold 5%. The source material was PBMCs or T cells enriched from blood (not recorded which). These receptor sequences come from a man aged 25 to 40 who had recovered from COVID-19.

The gene calls are TRBV7-3 and TRBJ2-1, with TRBD2 as a possible D gene (7 bases). Trimming took off 5 bases at V and 10 bases at J, with 15 bases between the two ends. Germline CDR1 and CDR2: SGHTA and FQGTGA. The CDR3 is 13 amino acids. The CDR3 sequence is CASSNNPGGEQFF. The CDR3 DNA follows: TGTGCCAGCAGCAACAATCCGGGGGGCGAGCAGTTCTTC.

The chain joins TRBV5-1 to TRBJ2-1, with TRBD1 matching over 11 bases. The V and J ends lost 0 bases and 9 bases, in that order; junction bases with no gene match: 2. Germline V gene sequence: CDR1 SGHRS, CDR2 YFSETQ. The CDR3 sequence is 14 residues long. CDR3 DNA sequence: TGCGCCAGCAGCTTGGAAGGGACAGGGGGTGAGCAGTTCTTC. It translates to CASSLEGTGGEQFF. Full variable domain (remainder filled in from reference TRBV5-1 and TRBJ2-1): KAGVTQTPRYLIKTRGQQVTLSCSPISGHRSVSWYQQTPGQGLQFLFEYFSETQRNKGNFPGRFSGRQFSNSRSEMNVSTLELGDSALYLCASSLEGTGGEQFFGPGTRLTVL.

This clone was detected only a few times. The rearrangement joins TRBV7-9 to TRBJ1-1, with 8 bases lining up with TRBD1. The ends lost 5 bases at V and 1 base at J; junction bases unmatched: 6. The CDR3 length is 15 residues. In germline, CDR1 is SEHNR, CDR2 FQNEAQ (reference sequence). The CDR3 loop is CASSRSGTGNTEAFF. The CDR3 DNA is TGTGCCAGCAGCCGAAGCGGGACAGGGAACACTGAAGCTTTCTTT.

V usage is TRBV11-3 and J usage is TRBJ2-3; D gene unclear. This CDR3 spans 13 amino acids. Germline V gene sequence: CDR1 SGHNT, CDR2 YENEEA. V was clipped by 4 bases and J by 4 bases, with 9 bases between them. For the CDR3, the DNA is TGTGCCAGCAGCTCGATGCAGGCAGATACGCAGTATTTT. It specifies CASSSMQADTQYF.

The chain is built from TRBV2 and TRBJ2-7, with 11 bases aligning to TRBD2. The CDR3 extends over 15 amino acids. J gave up 0 bases and V 4 bases, and 2 bases lay outside the gene matches. Germline lookup yields CDR1 SNHLY and CDR2 FYNNEI. The chain's CDR3 is CASSVSGGASYEQYF. The CDR3 nucleotides read TGTGCCAGCAGTGTTAGCGGGGGGGCCTCCTACGAGCAGTACTTC.

The V gene is TRBV28, the J gene TRBJ2-7; a weak D match, TRBD1 (5 bases). CDR3 length: 15 amino acids. Germline-derived CDR1 and CDR2 are MDHEN and SYDVKM. V gave up 3 bases and J gave up 4 bases, with 16 bases separating them. CDR3 DNA: TGTGCCAGCAGTTTTCTTTGGGCAGGGCAGTACGAGCAGTACTTC. Translation gives CASSFLWAGQYEQYF.

V gene TRBV4-2 combines with J gene TRBJ1-5, with TRBD1 matching 8 bases. CDR3 length: 15 residues. Germline lookup yields CDR1 LGHNA and CDR2 YNFKEQ. J lost 7 bases, V lost 0 bases, and 5 bases had no gene match. The CDR3, as DNA: TGTGCCAGCAGCCAAGAGGGGCAGGGGGCCCAGCCCCAGCATTTT. It translates to CASSQEGQGAQPQHF.

The chain has TRBV19 and TRBJ1-6; weak D call: TRBD1 (6 bases). Germline values: CDR1 LNHDA, CDR2 SQIVND (reference sequence). CDR3 length: 13 residues. The V and J ends lost 9 bases and 8 bases respectively, with 14 bases between them. This CDR3 is CASQQGMDSPLHF. In nucleotides, the CDR3 is TGTGCCAGCCAACAGGGAATGGATTCACCCCTCCACTTT. The full variable domain, rest sourced from reference TRBV19 and TRBJ1-6, is DGGITQSPKYLFRKEGQNVTLSCEQNLNHDAMYWYRQDPGQGLRLIYYSQIVNDFQKGDIAEGYSVSREKKESFPLTVTSAQKNPTAFYLCASQQGMDSPLHFGNGTRLTVT.

This rearrangement joins TRBV30 to TRBJ2-7; TRBD1 is a possible D gene (6 bases). This CDR3 region has 13 residues. V lost 1 base and J lost 3, with 10 bases in between. Germline V gene data show CDR1 as GTSNPN and CDR2 as SVGIG (reference sequence). In DNA, the CDR3 is TGTGCCTGGAGTGGTGGCAGGGGCTACGAGCAGTACTTC. Residues: CAWSGGRGYEQYF.

The rearrangement uses TRBV19 and TRBJ2-5; 13 bases align to TRBD2. Germline V gives CDR1 LNHDA, CDR2 SQIVND (reference sequence). After removal of 5 bases from V and 5 bases from J, the junction contained 5 bases not matched to a gene. CDR3 length equals 15 residues. The CDR3 DNA sequence: TGTGCCAGTAGTTTACTAGCGGGGGGGTTTGAGACCCAGTACTTC. Protein sequence: CASSLLAGGFETQYF.

V and J are TRBV4-1 and TRBJ1-1, with a tentative D call TRBD1 (6 bases). This CDR3 comprises 14 residues. Germline CDR1 MGHRA, CDR2 YSYEKL. Trimming shortened V by 5 bases and J by 5 bases, and 15 bases separated the two germline ends. The CDR3 spells CASSSRTDQTEAFF. CDR3 coding DNA: TGCGCCAGCAGCTCTAGGACAGATCAAACTGAAGCTTTCTTT.

The chain has TRBV29-1 and TRBJ2-7; TRBD2 aligns across 9 bases. J was trimmed by 1 base and V by 0 bases; bases with no gene match: 7. Per the germline V gene, CDR1 is SQVTM and CDR2 is ANQGSEA. The CDR3 is 16 amino acids. The CDR3, as DNA: TGCAGCGTTGAAGATTCCCCAGCGGGGGGTTCCTACGAGCAGTACTTC. This encodes CSVEDSPAGGSYEQYF.

The gene calls are TRBV11-2 and TRBJ2-3; D is uncertain. With 3 bases removed from V and 5 bases from J, the gap between germline ends came to 3 bases. From germline, CDR1 is SGHAT and CDR2 FQNNGV. The CDR3 is 11 residues long. Here the CDR3 DNA reads TGTGCCAGCAGCTTCGTAGATACGCAGTATTTT. This sequence encodes CASSFVDTQYF.

The chain couples TRBV7-6 to TRBJ1-1; D is possibly TRBD1 (5 bases). The CDR3 sequence is 15 residues long. Germline CDR1 SGHVS, CDR2 FNYEAQ. V was pared by 5 bases and J by 1 base, with 14 bases between. CDR3 sequence: CASSPGPGGNTEAFF. CDR3 DNA: TGTGCCAGCAGCCCGGGCCCCGGGGGGAACACTGAAGCTTTCTTT.

J is TRBJ1-4 and V is TRBV5-4; possibly TRBD1 for D (5 bases). The CDR3 is 15 amino acids. V lost 4 bases, J lost 6 bases, and 16 bases lay in between. Germline V gives CDR1 SGHNT, CDR2 YYREEE (reference sequence). The DNA for the CDR3 is TGTGCCAGCAGCACCCGACCTTGGGGGGATGAAAAACTGTTTTTT. Encoded protein: CASSTRPWGDEKLFF.

Only one count was recorded for this clone. This chain uses TRBV27 with TRBJ2-5, with D hard to call. This CDR3 has 13 residues. Germline V gene data show CDR1 as MNHEY and CDR2 as SMNVEV (reference sequence). V was cut by 2 bases and J by 8 bases, with 12 bases left in between. The CDR3 sequence: CASSLPGISTQYF. CDR3 coding DNA: TGTGCCAGCAGTTTACCAGGCATAAGTACCCAGTACTTC.

In the case of this clone: The sample has other DNA sequences that encode this CDR3 too. The chain combines TRBV5-1 with TRBJ1-1, with 7 bases aligning to TRBD1. Germline lookup yields CDR1 SGHRS and CDR2 YFSETQ. There are 15 residues in the CDR3. Trimming at V came to 0 bases and at J to 0 bases, leaving 2 bases not matched to a gene. CDR3 nucleotide sequence: TGCGCCAGCAGCTTGGGACAGGGCATGAACACTGAAGCTTTCTTT. It is translated as CASSLGQGMNTEAFF.